The clone carrying this TCR beta chain was recorded many times. Antigen specificity is unknown. It was with unique molecular identifiers that the TCRbeta library was prepared. TCRdb re-analysed the PCR reads in MiXCR, keeping a single row per CDR3 protein. Among some 220,000 distinct CDR3 sequences listed, about a tenth were seen once. This record comes from a study of T-cell reconstitution after alpha-beta-depleted transplantation in children. The study's findings and limits: After transplant, at about two months, alpha-beta T cells were reportedly derived from several hundred expanded graft clones. From newly produced T cells came most of the T-cell counts and diversity one year after transplant.

The clonotype originates from a child less than two years old with acute myeloid leukemia, due to receive a stem cell transplant. The sample in question was PBMCs, obtained before TCRalphabeta/CD19-depleted stem cell transplant.

The CDR3 is CASSVGRLGGGELFF. In DNA, the CDR3 is TGTGCCAGCAGCGTAGGGCGACTAGGAGGCGGGGAGCTGTTTTTT. The rearrangement links TRBV9 to TRBJ2-2, with TRBD2 as a possible D gene (6 bases). V was shortened by 0 bases and J by 7 bases, with 13 bases between the two germline ends. The CDR3 is made up of 15 amino acids. Germline CDR1 SGDLS, CDR2 YYNGEE. Full variable domain (remainder filled in from reference TRBV9 and TRBJ2-2): DSGVTQTPKHLITATGQRVTLRCSPRSGDLSVYWYQQSLDQGLQFLIQYYNGEERAKGNILERFSAQQFPDLHSELNLSSLELGDSALYFCASSVGRLGGGELFFGEGSRLTVL.